These T cell receptor beta chains were read from a single sample in a study of shared clonotypes between healthy human individuals. Assay: immunoSEQ multiplex PCR; the TCRdb copy retains only in-frame clones and omits some. This sample yields some 500,000 clones, of which approximately 95% are seen a single time; around 0.066% belongs to the top ten. Source material: naive CD4+ T cells sorted from blood. The receptors originated from a woman aged 30 to 39 in good health. Both conserved end residues are part of each CDR3. D genes are given only for firm matches. Clone size is shown for a subset of rows, as once, few, many or a class of expanded clone.

>TRBD1|TRBV29-1|TRBJ1-2|once
TGCAGCGTTGACTCCGACAGGGATGGTTATAGTTATGGCTACACCTTC
CSVDSDRDGYSYGYTF
>TRBD2|TRBV15|TRBJ2-7|.
TGTGCCACCAGCCGTTCACTAGCGGGGAGCTCCTACGAGCAGTACTTC
CATSRSLAGSSYEQYF
>.|TRBV27|TRBJ2-1|.
TGTGCCAGCAGTGCTACGGGAGTCGACAATGAGCAGTTCTTC
CASSATGVDNEQFF
>.|TRBV7-6|TRBJ2-7|few
TGTGCCAGCCGCCCGGTAGCGGCCTCCTACGAGCAGTACTTC
CASRPVAASYEQYF
>TRBD2|TRBV27|TRBJ2-7|.
TGTGCCAGCAGCCTTAAGGGGCTAGCGGGAGGCGAATCCTACGAGCAGTACTTC
CASSLKGLAGGESYEQYF
>TRBD2|TRBV5-6|TRBJ2-7|.
TGTGCCAGCAGCTTCTGGACTAGCTCCTACGAGCAGTACTTC
CASSFWTSSYEQYF
>.|TRBV5-1|TRBJ2-6|.
TGCGCCAGCAGCTTGTCCCCCTCTGGGGCCAACGTCCTGACTTTC
CASSLSPSGANVLTF
>.|TRBV18|TRBJ1-1|.
TGTGCCAGCTCACCTCGGCGCTTGGGGGCCACTGAAGCTTTCTTT
CASSPRRLGATEAFF
>TRBD2|TRBV7-2|TRBJ2-7|.
TGTGCCAGCAGCGCAAGACTAGCGGGCCACCTAGGGAGCTCCTACGAGCAGTACTTC
CASSARLAGHLGSSYEQYF
>.|TRBV28|TRBJ1-5|.
TGTGCCAGCAGTTCCAGGGAGGCTCAGCCCCAGCATTTT
CASSSREAQPQHF
>TRBD1|TRBV6-5|TRBJ1-2|once
TGCGCCAGCAGCCGGGACAGGGAAGAATATGGCTACACCTTC
CASSRDREEYGYTF
>TRBD2|TRBV10-3|TRBJ2-1|.
TGTGCCATCAGTGAGTCGGCTAGCGGGAGCTCCTACAATGAGCAGTTCTTC
CAISESASGSSYNEQFF
>TRBD1|TRBV28|TRBJ1-2|.
TGTGCCAGCAGTTCAGGGACAGGGGGAATTTATGGCTACACCTTC
CASSSGTGGIYGYTF
>.|TRBV7-2|TRBJ1-1|.
TGTGCCAGCAGCCAATCCTTCGCACAGTCAGCTTTCTTT
CASSQSFAQSAFF
>.|TRBV29-1|TRBJ1-1|.
TGCAGCGTTGGAAAGGGCGTGAACACTGAAGCTTTCTTT
CSVGKGVNTEAFF
>.|TRBV2|TRBJ2-1|.
TGTGCCAGCACTTGGGCGGACAGCGGGGTGTATGAGCAGTTCTTC
CASTWADSGVYEQFF
>TRBD1|TRBV28|TRBJ1-5|.
TGTGCCAGCGGACGATTCGGGACAGGGGAGAATCAGCCCCAGCATTTT
CASGRFGTGENQPQHF
>TRBD1|TRBV11-1|TRBJ2-1|.
TGTGCCAGCACGGGACAGGGGTTTAATGAGCAGTTCTTC
CASTGQGFNEQFF
>TRBD1|TRBV28|TRBJ1-4|.
TGTGCCAGCAGTCTACAGGGGACGGATGAAAAACTGTTTTTT
CASSLQGTDEKLFF
>.|TRBV11-3|TRBJ2-2|.
TGTGCCAGCAGACAAGCACAGGCGGACGGGGAGCTGTTTTTT
CASRQAQADGELFF
>.|TRBV18|TRBJ2-4|few
TGTGCCAGCTCACCACCGGTTAGAGCGGCCAAAAACATTCAGTACTTC
CASSPPVRAAKNIQYF
>.|TRBV10-2|TRBJ1-4|.
TGCGCCAGCAGTATTGGGGAGGGGACTGAAAAACTGTTTTTT
CASSIGEGTEKLFF
>.|TRBV27|TRBJ2-1|.
TGTGCCACTTATACCGGCTATGAGCAGTTCTTC
CATYTGYEQFF
>.|TRBV19|TRBJ2-7|.
TGTGCCACCCATGGCAGTGACAGGCATTACGAGCAGTACTTC
CATHGSDRHYEQYF
>TRBD1|TRBV5-1|TRBJ2-3|.
TGCGCCAGCAGCGTGGACAGGGGGCAAAATACGCAGTATTTT
CASSVDRGQNTQYF
>TRBD2|TRBV4-2|TRBJ2-7|once
TGTGCCAGCAGCCAAGATATTGGGACTAGCGGGCAAGACGAGCAGTACTTC
CASSQDIGTSGQDEQYF
>.|TRBV29-1|TRBJ1-1|.
TGCAGCGTTGAAAGCAGGGGCCGTAAGGACACTGAAGCTTTCTTT
CSVESRGRKDTEAFF
>.|TRBV9|TRBJ2-7|.
TGTGCCAGCAGCGTAGGTCTGGACACTTTCTACGAGCAGTACTTC
CASSVGLDTFYEQYF
>TRBD1|TRBV28|TRBJ1-1|.
TGTGCCAGCAGTTTGCGGACAGGACTGAACACTGAAGCTTTCTTT
CASSLRTGLNTEAFF
>TRBD1|TRBV4-1|TRBJ2-1|.
TGCGCCAGCAGCCAAGTTGGCAGGGGGCACTACAATGAGCAGTTCTTC
CASSQVGRGHYNEQFF
>TRBD1|TRBV6-4|TRBJ1-2|.
TGTGCCAGCAGGGAGGGACAGGAAACCAATGGCTACACCTTC
CASREGQETNGYTF
>TRBD2|TRBV5-1|TRBJ2-7|.
TGCGCCAGCAGCCTGCCCGGGACTAGCTTCTCCGAGCAGTACTTC
CASSLPGTSFSEQYF
>.|TRBV30|TRBJ2-1|.
TGTGCCTGGAGCCGGGGATATAACAATGAGCAGTTCTTC
CAWSRGYNNEQFF
>.|TRBV5-1|TRBJ2-3|.
TGCGCCAGCAGCTCCGGAGGCGGGGATACGCAGTATTTT
CASSSGGGDTQYF
>TRBD2|TRBV28|TRBJ2-7|.
TGTGCCAGCAGTTTAACGGGACTAGCGGGAGTATCCTACGAGCAGTACTTC
CASSLTGLAGVSYEQYF
>.|TRBV27|TRBJ2-7|.
TGTGCCAGCATGACCGAAACCTACGAGCAGTACTTC
CASMTETYEQYF
>.|TRBV7-3|TRBJ1-2|once
TGTGCCAGCAGCTTTGGAACAGGAAACTATGGCTACACCTTC
CASSFGTGNYGYTF
>TRBD2|TRBV5-1|TRBJ2-5|.
TGCGCCAGCAGCTTAGGACTAGCGGGAGGGAGGAAACAAGAGACCCAGTACTTC
CASSLGLAGGRKQETQYF
>TRBD2|TRBV4-1|TRBJ2-7|once
TGCGCCAGCAGCCAAGTGGCAATAGCGGGAGGCTCCTACGAGCAGTACTTC
CASSQVAIAGGSYEQYF
>TRBD2|TRBV28|TRBJ2-7|.
TGTGCCAGCGAAGGGACTAGCGACTACGAGCAGTACTTC
CASEGTSDYEQYF
>TRBD1|TRBV5-4|TRBJ1-4|.
TGTGCCAGCAGCTTGGGGCAGGGGGTGGGGAAGGAGGAAAAACTGTTTTTT
CASSLGQGVGKEEKLFF
>.|TRBV27|TRBJ1-1|.
TGTGCCAGCAGTTTGGGGGGTGGGAACACTGAAGCTTTCTTT
CASSLGGGNTEAFF
>.|TRBV28|TRBJ2-2|.
TGTGCCAGCAGCTGGGACGGAACCGGGGAGCTGTTTTTT
CASSWDGTGELFF
>.|TRBV25-1|TRBJ1-4|.
TGTGCCAGCAGTGAGGTTCCAGGTTTCGGGGCAGGGGAAAAACTGTTTTTT
CASSEVPGFGAGEKLFF
>.|TRBV7-9|TRBJ2-2|.
TGTGCCACGGTTACCGGGGCCATTACAAACACCGGGGAGCTGTTTTTT
CATVTGAITNTGELFF
>.|TRBV2|TRBJ1-1|.
TGTGCCAGCAGCCGGGACGGAATGAACACTGAAGCTTTCTTT
CASSRDGMNTEAFF
>.|TRBV14|TRBJ2-1|.
TGTGCCAGCAGCCAAGATTTTTTCCAGGGTAGCAATGAGCAGTTCTTC
CASSQDFFQGSNEQFF
>.|TRBV7-2|TRBJ1-2|.
TGTGCCAGCAGCGATAGCCCGGACCCTTTAAGGGGCTACACCTTC
CASSDSPDPLRGYTF
>.|TRBV27|TRBJ1-1|.
TGTGCCAGCAGTTTCTCTCGCGGTTTGACGGCTGGGGCTTTCTTT
CASSFSRGLTAGAFF
>.|TRBV5-4|TRBJ2-1|.
TGTGCCAGCAGCTCCTTAGGGGGCACCCTACGGGGGGAGCAGTTCTTC
CASSSLGGTLRGEQFF
>TRBD2|TRBV11-3|TRBJ2-1|once
TGTGCCAGCAGCTTAGATCGGTTAGCGGGAGGCAATAATGAGCAGTTCTTC
CASSLDRLAGGNNEQFF
>.|TRBV27|TRBJ2-2|.
TGTGCCAGCAGTTGGGCAGGACCGAACACCGGGGAGCTGTTTTTT
CASSWAGPNTGELFF
>.|TRBV6-5|TRBJ1-3|.
TGTGCCAGCAGACAACAGGGAGTGGAAAACACCATATATTTT
CASRQQGVENTIYF
>TRBD1|TRBV7-8|TRBJ2-1|.
TGTGCCAGCAGCCTCGACAGGGGGGTTTACAATGAGCAGTTCTTC
CASSLDRGVYNEQFF
>TRBD1|TRBV29-1|TRBJ2-1|.
TGCAGCGTTGAAGAGGGACAGGGCTACAATGAGCAGTTCTTC
CSVEEGQGYNEQFF
>TRBD1|TRBV19|TRBJ1-5|.
TGTGCCAGTAGGGTCGGGACAGGCCCCACGGCCTTT
CASRVGTGPTAF
>.|TRBV6-5|TRBJ1-1|.
TGTGCCAGCAGTTCAAATCGACGGCAGAACACTGAAGCTTTCTTT
CASSSNRRQNTEAFF
>.|TRBV18|TRBJ2-7|.
TGTGCCAGCTCATTTGGGACGGGGAGCTCCTACGAGCAGTACTTC
CASSFGTGSSYEQYF
>.|TRBV1|TRBJ2-5|.
TGCACCAGCAGCCCCCGACAGGGATCCGAAGAGACCCAGTACTTC
CTSSPRQGSEETQYF